This T cell receptor beta chain was identified during a study of regulatory T cells in long-lasting Graves disease. As for the study in general: The criterion for persistent Graves' disease was over 5 years of antithyroid drugs with positive TSH receptor antibodies.

Time point defined: persistent/refractory GD, antithyroid drugs over 5 years with positive TRAb. The TCR library was made from RNA extracted from PBMCs. J gave up 1 base and V 7 bases, and 9 bases lay outside the gene matches. The V gene's germline CDR1 is GTSNPN and CDR2 SVGIG (reference sequence). The CDR3 spans 14 residues. This clonotype has a handful of counts. In building TCR beta libraries, iRepertoire HTBI primers were used together with Arm-PCR of CDR3 regions. One entry per CDR3 protein, called by TCRdb with MiXCR from the multiplex PCR reads. The profile shows roughly 400,000 distinct CDR3 sequences, 20% to 25% of them singletons.

The sequence was collected from a female donor with Graves disease. Sequenced here: peripheral blood mononuclear cells (PBMCs), sampled when the disease was refractory, from a patient treated with antithyroid drugs. This chain links TRBV30 with TRBJ2-5; 7 bases agree with TRBD1. CDR3 in amino acids: CAFQTGLFQETQYF. The CDR3 DNA reads TGTGCCTTCCAGACAGGGTTATTCCAAGAGACCCAGTACTTC.